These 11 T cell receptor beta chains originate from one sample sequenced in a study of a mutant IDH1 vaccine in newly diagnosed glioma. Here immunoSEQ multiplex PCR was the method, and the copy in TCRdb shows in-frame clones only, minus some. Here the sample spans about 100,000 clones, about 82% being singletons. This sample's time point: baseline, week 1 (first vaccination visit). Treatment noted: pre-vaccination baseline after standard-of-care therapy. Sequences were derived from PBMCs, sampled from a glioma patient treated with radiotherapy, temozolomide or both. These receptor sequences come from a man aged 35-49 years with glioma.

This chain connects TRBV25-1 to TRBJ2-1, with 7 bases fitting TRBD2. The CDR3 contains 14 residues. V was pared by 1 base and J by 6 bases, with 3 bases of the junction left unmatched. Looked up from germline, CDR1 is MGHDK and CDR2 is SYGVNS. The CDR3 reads CASSEWEGSNEQFF. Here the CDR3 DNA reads TGTGCCAGCAGTGAATGGGAGGGGAGCAATGAGCAGTTCTTC.

The CDR3 bases are TGTGCCAGCAGCCGCTCTTCAGCCGCAACTAATGAAAAACTGTTTTTT. It encodes CASSRSSAATNEKLFF. The rearrangement uses TRBV25-1 and TRBJ1-4, with D unclear. V was clipped by 6 bases and J by 0 bases, with 14 bases between them. This CDR3 spans 16 amino acids. Per germline, CDR1 MGHDK and CDR2 SYGVNS.

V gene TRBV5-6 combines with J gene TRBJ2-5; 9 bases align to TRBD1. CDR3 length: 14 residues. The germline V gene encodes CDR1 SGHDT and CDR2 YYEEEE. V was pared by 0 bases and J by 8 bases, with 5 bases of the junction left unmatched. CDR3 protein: CASSLEGQGYTQYF. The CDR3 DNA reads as TGTGCCAGCAGCTTGGAGGGACAGGGCTACACCCAGTACTTC. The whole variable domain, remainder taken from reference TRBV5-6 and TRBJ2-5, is DAGVTQSPTHLIKTRGQQVTLRCSPKSGHDTVSWYQQALGQGPQFIFQYYEEEERQRGNFPDRFSGHQFPNYSSELNVNALLLGDSALYLCASSLEGQGYTQYFGPGTRLLVL.

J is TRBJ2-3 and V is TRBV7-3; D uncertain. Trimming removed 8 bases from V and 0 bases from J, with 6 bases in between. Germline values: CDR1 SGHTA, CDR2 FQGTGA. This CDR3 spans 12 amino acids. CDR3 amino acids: CASGASTDTQYF. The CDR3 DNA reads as TGTGCCAGCGGAGCGAGCACAGATACGCAGTATTTT.

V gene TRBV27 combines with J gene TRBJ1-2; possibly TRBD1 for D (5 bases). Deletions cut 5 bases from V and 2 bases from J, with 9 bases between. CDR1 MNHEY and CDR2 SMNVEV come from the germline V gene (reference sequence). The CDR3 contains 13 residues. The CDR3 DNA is TGTGCCAGCAGTAAAGAGGGGAACTATGGCTACACCTTC. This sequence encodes CASSKEGNYGYTF.

The CDR3 here is CAIRDTGANTGELFF. The CDR3, as DNA: TGTGCCATCAGAGATACAGGGGCCAACACCGGGGAGCTGTTTTTT. This chain connects TRBV10-3 to TRBJ2-2; 7 bases fit TRBD1. Trimming took 6 bases from V and 2 from J; bases not matched to a gene: 6. The CDR3 has 15 residues. Looked up from germline, CDR1 is ENHRY and CDR2 is SYGVKD.

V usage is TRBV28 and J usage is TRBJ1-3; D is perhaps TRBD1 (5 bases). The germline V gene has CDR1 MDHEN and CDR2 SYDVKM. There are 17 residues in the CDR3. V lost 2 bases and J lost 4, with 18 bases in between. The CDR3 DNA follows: TGTGCCAGCAGTTTAGGGAGGGGAGGAGGGGACGGAAACACCATATATTTT. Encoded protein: CASSLGRGGGDGNTIYF.

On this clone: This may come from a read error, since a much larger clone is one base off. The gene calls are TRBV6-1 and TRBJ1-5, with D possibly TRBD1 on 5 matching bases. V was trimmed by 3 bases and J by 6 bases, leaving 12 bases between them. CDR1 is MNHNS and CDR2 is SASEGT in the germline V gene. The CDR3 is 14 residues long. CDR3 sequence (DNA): TGTGCCAGCAGTGAGGTAGGGGTTATTCAGCCCCAGCATTTT. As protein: CASSEVGVIQPQHF.

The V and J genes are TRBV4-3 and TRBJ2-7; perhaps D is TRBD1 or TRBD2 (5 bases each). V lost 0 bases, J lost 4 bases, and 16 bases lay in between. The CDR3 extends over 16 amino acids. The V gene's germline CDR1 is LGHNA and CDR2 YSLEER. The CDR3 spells CASSQDLGTASYEQYF. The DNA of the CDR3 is TGCGCCAGCAGCCAAGATCTCGGGACCGCGAGTTACGAGCAGTACTTC.

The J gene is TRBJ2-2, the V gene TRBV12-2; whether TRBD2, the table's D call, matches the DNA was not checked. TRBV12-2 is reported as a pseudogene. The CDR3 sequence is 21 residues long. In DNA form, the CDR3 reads TGTGCAAGTCGCTTAGCGCCGGAGGACCTGACTAGCGGGGAGAACACCGGGGAGCTGTTTTTT. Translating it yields CASRLAPEDLTSGENTGELFF.

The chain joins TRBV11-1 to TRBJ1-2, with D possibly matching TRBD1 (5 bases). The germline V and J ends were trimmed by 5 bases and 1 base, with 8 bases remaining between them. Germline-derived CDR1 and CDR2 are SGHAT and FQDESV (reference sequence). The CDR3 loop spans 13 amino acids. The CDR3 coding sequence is TGTGCCAGCAGCCCCAGGGATAACTATGGCTACACCTTC. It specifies CASSPRDNYGYTF.